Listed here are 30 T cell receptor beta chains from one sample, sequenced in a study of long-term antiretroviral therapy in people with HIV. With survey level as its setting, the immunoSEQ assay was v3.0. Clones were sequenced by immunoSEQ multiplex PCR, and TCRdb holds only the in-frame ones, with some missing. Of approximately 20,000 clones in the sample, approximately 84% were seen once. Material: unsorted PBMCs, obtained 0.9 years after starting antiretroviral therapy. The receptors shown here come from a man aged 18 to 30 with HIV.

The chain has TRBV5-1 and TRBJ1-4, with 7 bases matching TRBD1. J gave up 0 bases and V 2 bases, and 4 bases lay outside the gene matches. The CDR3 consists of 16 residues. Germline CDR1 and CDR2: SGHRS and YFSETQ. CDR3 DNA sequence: TGCGCCAGCAGCTTTAGGCAGGGGGCAACTAATGAAAAACTGTTTTTT. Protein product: CASSFRQGATNEKLFF.

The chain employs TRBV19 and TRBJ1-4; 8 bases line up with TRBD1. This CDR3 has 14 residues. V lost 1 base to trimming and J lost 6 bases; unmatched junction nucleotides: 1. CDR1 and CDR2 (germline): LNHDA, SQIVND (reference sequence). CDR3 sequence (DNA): TGTGCCAGTAGTATAGCAGGGGGCTATGAAAAACTGTTTTTT. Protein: CASSIAGGYEKLFF.

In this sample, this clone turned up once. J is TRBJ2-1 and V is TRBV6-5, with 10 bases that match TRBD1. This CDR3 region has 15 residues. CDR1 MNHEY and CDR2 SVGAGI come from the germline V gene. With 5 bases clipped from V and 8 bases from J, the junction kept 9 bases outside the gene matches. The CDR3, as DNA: TGTGCCAGCAGTAACCCCGACAGGGGGCGGCATGAGCAGTTCTTC. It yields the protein CASSNPDRGRHEQFF.

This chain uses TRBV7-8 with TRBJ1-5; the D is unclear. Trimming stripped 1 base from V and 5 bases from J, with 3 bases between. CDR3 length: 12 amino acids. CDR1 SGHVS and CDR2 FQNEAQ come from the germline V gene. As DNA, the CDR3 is TGTGCCAGCAGCTTAGGGGATCAGCCCCAGCATTTT. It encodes CASSLGDQPQHF.

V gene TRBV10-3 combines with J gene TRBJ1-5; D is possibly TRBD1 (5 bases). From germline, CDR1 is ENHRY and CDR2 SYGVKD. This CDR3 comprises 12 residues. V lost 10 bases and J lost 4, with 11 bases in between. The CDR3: CATRDQNQPQHF. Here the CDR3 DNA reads TGTGCCACCAGGGACCAAAATCAGCCCCAGCATTTT.

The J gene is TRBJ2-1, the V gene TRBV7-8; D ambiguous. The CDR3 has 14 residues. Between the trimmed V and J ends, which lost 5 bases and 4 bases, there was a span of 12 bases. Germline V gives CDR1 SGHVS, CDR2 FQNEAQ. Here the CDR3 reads CASSTVDIYNEQFF. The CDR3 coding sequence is TGTGCCAGCAGCACCGTAGACATATACAATGAGCAGTTCTTC.

The CDR3 DNA sequence: TGTGCCAGCAGTGCAACAGGGTTCTACGAGCAGTACTTC. Its protein is CASSATGFYEQYF. The rearrangement links TRBV6-5 to TRBJ2-7; D perhaps matches TRBD1 (6 bases). Germline CDR1 and CDR2: MNHEY and SVGAGI. CDR3 length: 13 amino acids. V shed 5 bases and J shed 3 bases, with 11 bases lying between them.

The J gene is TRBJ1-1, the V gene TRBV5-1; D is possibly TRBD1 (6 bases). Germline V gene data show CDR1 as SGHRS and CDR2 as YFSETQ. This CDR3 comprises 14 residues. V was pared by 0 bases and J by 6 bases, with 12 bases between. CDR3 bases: TGCGCCAGCAGCTTGGGGGGGGGCCGGTCTGAAGCTTTCTTT. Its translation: CASSLGGGRSEAFF.

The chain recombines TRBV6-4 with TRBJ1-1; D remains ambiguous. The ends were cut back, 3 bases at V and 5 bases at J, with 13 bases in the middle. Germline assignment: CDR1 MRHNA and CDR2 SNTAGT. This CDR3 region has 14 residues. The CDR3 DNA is TGTGCCAGCAGTGAATCCGCCCACGGGACTGAAGCTTTCTTT. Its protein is CASSESAHGTEAFF.

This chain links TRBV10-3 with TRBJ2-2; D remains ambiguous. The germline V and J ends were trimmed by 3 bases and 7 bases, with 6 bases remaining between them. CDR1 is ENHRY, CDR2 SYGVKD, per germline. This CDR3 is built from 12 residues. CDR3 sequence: CAISDYSGELFF. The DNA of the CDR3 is TGTGCCATCAGTGACTATAGCGGGGAGCTGTTTTTT.

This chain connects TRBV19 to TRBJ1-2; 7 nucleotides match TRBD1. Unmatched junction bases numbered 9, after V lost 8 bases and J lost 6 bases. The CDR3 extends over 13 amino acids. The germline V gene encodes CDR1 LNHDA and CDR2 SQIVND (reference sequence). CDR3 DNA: TGTGCCAGTTATGACAGGGCGCCCGATGGCTACACCTTC. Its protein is CASYDRAPDGYTF. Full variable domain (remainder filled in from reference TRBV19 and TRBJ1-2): DGGITQSPKYLFRKEGQNVTLSCEQNLNHDAMYWYRQDPGQGLRLIYYSQIVNDFQKGDIAEGYSVSREKKESFPLTVTSAQKNPTAFYLCASYDRAPDGYTFGSGTRLTVV.

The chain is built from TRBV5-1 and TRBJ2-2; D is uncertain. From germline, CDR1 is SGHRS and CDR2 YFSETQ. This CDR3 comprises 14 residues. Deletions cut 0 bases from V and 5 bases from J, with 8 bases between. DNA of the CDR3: TGCGCCAGCAGCTTGGAGGACGGAACCGGGGAGCTGTTTTTT. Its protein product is CASSLEDGTGELFF.

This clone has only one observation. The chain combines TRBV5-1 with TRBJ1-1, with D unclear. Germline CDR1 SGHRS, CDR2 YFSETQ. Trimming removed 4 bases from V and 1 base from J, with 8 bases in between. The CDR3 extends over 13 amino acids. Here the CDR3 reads CASSVWGNTEAFF. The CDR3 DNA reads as TGCGCCAGCAGCGTTTGGGGGAACACTGAAGCTTTCTTT.

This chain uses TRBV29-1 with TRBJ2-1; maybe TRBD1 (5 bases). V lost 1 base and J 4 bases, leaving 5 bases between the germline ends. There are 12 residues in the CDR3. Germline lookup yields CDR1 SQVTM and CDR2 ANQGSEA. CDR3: CSVEGTYNEQFF. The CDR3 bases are TGCAGCGTTGAAGGGACATACAATGAGCAGTTCTTC.

Here the CDR3 reads CAKEKRGRNSYNEQFF. CDR3 in DNA: TGTGCCAAGGAAAAGCGGGGGCGCAACTCCTACAATGAGCAGTTCTTC. The chain is built from TRBV2 and TRBJ2-1; TRBD2 matches at 8 bases. Per the germline V gene, CDR1 is SNHLY and CDR2 is FYNNEI. The V segment lost 10 bases and the J segment 0 bases; nucleotides outside the gene matches: 11. This CDR3 has 16 amino acids.

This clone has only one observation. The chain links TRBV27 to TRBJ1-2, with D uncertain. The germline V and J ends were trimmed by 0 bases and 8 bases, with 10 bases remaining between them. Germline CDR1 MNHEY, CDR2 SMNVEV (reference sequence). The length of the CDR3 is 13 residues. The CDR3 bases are TGTGCCAGCAGTTTATCAGGGTATGGAGGCTACACCTTC. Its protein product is CASSLSGYGGYTF.

CDR3 bases: TGCGCCAGCAGCTTGGACCTAAGTGCAGATACGCAGTATTTT. The encoded protein is CASSLDLSADTQYF. The V call is TRBV5-1, the J call TRBJ2-3; D gene unclear. The germline V gene has CDR1 SGHRS and CDR2 YFSETQ. V was trimmed by 0 bases and J by 4 bases, leaving 9 bases between them. There are 14 residues in the CDR3.

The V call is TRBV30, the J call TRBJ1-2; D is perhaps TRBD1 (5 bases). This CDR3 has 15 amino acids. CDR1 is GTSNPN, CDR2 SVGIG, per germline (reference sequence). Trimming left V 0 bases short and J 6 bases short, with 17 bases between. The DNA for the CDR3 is TGTGCCTGGAGTGTACACCAATATGGGGGGGATGGCTACACCTTC. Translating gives CAWSVHQYGGDGYTF.

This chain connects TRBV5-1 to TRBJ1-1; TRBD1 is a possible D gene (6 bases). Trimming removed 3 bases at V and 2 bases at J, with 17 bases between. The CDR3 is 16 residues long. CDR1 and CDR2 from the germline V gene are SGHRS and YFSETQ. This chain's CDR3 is CASSYLAGHVNTEAFF. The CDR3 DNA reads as TGCGCCAGCAGCTACCTCGCGGGACACGTTAACACTGAAGCTTTCTTT.

The CDR3, as DNA: TGTGCCAGCAGCTTCGATGCGGGGGAGAGCACAGATACGCAGTATTTT. Translated, it gives CASSFDAGESTDTQYF. The V and J genes are TRBV7-9 and TRBJ2-3, with TRBD2 matching 7 bases. There are 16 residues in the CDR3. The trim removed 3 bases at V and 0 bases at J, leaving 6 bases unmatched. From germline, CDR1 is SEHNR and CDR2 FQNEAQ (reference sequence). The full variable domain, rest sourced from reference TRBV7-9 and TRBJ2-3, is DTGVSQNPRHKITKRGQNVTFRCDPISEHNRLYWYRQTLGQGPEFLTYFQNEAQLEKSRLLSDRFSAERPKGSFSTLEIQRTEQGDSAMYLCASSFDAGESTDTQYFGPGTRLTVL.

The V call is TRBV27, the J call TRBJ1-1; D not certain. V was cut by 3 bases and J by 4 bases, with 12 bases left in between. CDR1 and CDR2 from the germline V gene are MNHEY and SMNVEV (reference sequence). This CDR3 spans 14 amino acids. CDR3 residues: CASSLGSWGTEAFF. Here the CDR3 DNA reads TGTGCCAGCAGTTTGGGCAGTTGGGGCACTGAAGCTTTCTTT.

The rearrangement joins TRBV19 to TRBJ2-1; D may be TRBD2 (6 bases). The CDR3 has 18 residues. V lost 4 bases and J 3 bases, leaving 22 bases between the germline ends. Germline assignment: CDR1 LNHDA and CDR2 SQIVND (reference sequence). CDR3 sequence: CASSRRVTDYGVYNEQFF. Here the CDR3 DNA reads TGTGCCAGTAGTAGGAGGGTCACGGACTATGGGGTCTACAATGAGCAGTTCTTC.

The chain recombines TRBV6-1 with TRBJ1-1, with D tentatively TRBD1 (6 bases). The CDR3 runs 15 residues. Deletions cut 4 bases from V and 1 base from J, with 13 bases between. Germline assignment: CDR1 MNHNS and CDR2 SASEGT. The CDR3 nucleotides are TGTGCCAGCAGTGCGGACAGACGGGGGAACACTGAAGCTTTCTTT. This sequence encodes CASSADRRGNTEAFF.

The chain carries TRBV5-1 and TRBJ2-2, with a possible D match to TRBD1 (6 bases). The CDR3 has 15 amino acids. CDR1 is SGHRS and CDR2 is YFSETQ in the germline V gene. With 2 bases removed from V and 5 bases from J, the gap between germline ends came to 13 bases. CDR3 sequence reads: CASSFTGTPTGELFF. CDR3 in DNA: TGCGCCAGCAGCTTTACCGGGACACCTACCGGGGAGCTGTTTTTT.

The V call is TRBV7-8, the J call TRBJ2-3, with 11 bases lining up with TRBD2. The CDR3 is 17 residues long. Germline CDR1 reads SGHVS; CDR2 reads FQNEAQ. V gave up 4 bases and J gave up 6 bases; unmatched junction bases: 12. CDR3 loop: CASSYPFSGGALDTQYF. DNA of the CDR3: TGTGCCAGCAGCTACCCATTTAGCGGGGGGGCACTCGATACGCAGTATTTT. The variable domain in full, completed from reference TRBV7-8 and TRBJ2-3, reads GAGVSQSPRYKVAKRGQDVALRCDPISGHVSLFWYQQALGQGPEFLTYFQNEAQLDKSGLPSDRFFAERPEGSVSTLKIQRTQQEDSAVYLCASSYPFSGGALDTQYFGPGTRLTVL.

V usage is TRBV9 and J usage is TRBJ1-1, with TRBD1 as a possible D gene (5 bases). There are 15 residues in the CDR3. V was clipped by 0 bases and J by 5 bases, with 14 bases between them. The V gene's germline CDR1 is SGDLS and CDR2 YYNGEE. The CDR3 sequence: CASSVDGAVGTEAFF. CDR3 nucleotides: TGTGCCAGCAGCGTAGATGGGGCGGTTGGGACTGAAGCTTTCTTT.

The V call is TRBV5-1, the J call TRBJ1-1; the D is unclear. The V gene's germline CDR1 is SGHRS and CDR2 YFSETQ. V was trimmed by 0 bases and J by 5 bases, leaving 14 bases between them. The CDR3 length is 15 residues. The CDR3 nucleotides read TGCGCCAGCAGCTTGGGAGAGGGCTGGGGTACTGAAGCTTTCTTT. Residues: CASSLGEGWGTEAFF.

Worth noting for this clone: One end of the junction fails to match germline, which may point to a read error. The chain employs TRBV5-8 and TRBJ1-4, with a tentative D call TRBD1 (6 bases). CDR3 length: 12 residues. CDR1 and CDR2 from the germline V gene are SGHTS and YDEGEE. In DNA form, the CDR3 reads TGTGCCAGCAGCTTGTGGGTATCGGACAGACTTTTT. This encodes CASSLWVSDRLF.

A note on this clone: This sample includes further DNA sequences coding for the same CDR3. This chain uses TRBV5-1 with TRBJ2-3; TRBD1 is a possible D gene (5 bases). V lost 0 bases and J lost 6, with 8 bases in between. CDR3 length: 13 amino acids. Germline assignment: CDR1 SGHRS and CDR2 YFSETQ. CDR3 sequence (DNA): TGCGCCAGCAGCTTGGAAGGGGCTGATACGCAGTATTTT. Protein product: CASSLEGADTQYF.

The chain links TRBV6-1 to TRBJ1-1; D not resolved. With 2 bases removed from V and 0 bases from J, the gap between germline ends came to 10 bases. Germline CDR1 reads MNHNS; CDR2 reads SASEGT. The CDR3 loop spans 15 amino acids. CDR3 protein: CASSELSGMNTEAFF. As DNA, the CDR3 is TGTGCCAGCAGTGAATTATCAGGAATGAACACTGAAGCTTTCTTT.